This T cell receptor beta chain was sequenced for a study of T cells in Graves' hyperthyroidism and ophthalmopathy. Germline assignment: CDR1 SGHAT and CDR2 FQDESV (reference sequence). V was pared by 6 bases and J by 0 bases, with 12 bases between. This CDR3 has 14 amino acids. RNA transcripts gave rise to amplified TCR beta CDR3 regions. Primed by the HTBI set, a first-round RT-PCR was run on the TCR CDR3. TCRdb ran MiXCR on the multiplex PCR reads and lists one entry per CDR3 protein. The repertoire has over 700,000 distinct CDR3 sequences, around 38% of them found once; the top ten carry more than 7%.

This receptor was identified in a young man with Graves' hyperthyroidism. The specimen was blood. The rearrangement joins TRBV11-1 to TRBJ2-7; unclear D gene. The CDR3 nucleotides read TGTGCCAGCAGTTTATCGACATTCTCCTACGAGCAGTACTTC. Its translation: CASSLSTFSYEQYF.